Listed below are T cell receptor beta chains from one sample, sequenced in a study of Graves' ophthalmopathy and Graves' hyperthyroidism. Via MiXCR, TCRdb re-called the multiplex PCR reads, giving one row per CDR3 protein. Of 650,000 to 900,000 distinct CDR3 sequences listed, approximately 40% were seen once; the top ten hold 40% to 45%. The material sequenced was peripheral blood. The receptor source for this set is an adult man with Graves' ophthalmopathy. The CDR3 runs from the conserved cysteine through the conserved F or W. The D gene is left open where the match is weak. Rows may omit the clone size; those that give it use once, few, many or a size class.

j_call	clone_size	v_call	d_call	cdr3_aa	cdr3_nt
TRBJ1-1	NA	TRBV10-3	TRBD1	CAIAGQGGTEAFF	TGTGCCATCGCGGGACAGGGGGGGACTGAAGCTTTCTTT
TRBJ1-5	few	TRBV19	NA	CASSRLPNQPQHF	TGTGCCAGCAGTCGTCTCCCCAATCAGCCCCAGCATTTT
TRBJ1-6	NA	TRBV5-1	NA	CASSLSNRDNSPLHF	TGCGCCAGCAGCTTGTCTAACAGGGATAATTCACCCCTCCACTTT
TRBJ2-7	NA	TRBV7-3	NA	CASSSGAVSYEQYF	TGTGCCAGCAGCTCCGGGGCGGTCTCCTACGAGCAGTACTTC
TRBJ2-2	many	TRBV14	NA	CASSRTNTGELFF	TGTGCCAGCAGCCGAACGAACACCGGGGAGCTGTTTTTT
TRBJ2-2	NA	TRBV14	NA	CASSQGDPLETGELFF	TGTGCCAGCAGCCAAGGGGATCCCCTAGAAACCGGGGAGCTGTTTTTT
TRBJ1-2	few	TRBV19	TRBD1	CASSLPDRGRGYTF	TGTGCCAGTAGTTTACCAGACAGGGGCCGTGGCTACACCTTC
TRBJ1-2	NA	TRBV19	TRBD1	CASSARDRSNYGYTF	TGTGCCAGTAGTGCGCGGGACAGATCTAACTATGGCTACACCTTC
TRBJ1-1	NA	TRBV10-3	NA	CASSYPDPVNTEAFF	TGTGCCAGCAGTTACCCCGACCCGGTGAACACTGAAGCTTTCTTT
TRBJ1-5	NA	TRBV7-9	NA	CASSRAGTSGTQHF	TGTGCCAGCAGCCGCGCGGGGACCTCTGGGACCCAGCATTTT
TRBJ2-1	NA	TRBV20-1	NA	CSARVPGRSSYNEQFF	TGCAGTGCTAGAGTCCCGGGACGGAGCTCCTACAATGAGCAGTTCTTC
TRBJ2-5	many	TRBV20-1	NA	CSALTELQETQYF	TGCAGTGCTCTAACTGAACTACAAGAGACCCAGTACTTC
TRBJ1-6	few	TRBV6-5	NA	CASRPPGSYYSPLHF	TGTGCCAGCAGACCCCCCGGGTCCTACTATTCACCCCTCCACTTT
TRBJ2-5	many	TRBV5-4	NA	CASSLVGQWETQYF	TGTGCCAGCAGCTTGGTTGGGCAGTGGGAGACCCAGTACTTC
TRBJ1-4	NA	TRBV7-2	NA	CASSFGTTLIGEKLFF	TGTGCCAGCAGCTTTGGGACAACGCTAATAGGTGAAAAACTGTTTTTT
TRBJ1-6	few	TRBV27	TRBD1	CASSSNRGTNSPLHF	TGTGCCAGCAGTTCGAACAGGGGGACTAATTCACCCCTCCACTTT
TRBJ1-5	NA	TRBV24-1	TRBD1	CASSYSPGQGHQPQHF	TGTGCCAGCAGTTACTCTCCCGGACAGGGTCATCAGCCCCAGCATTTT
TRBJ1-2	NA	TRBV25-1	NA	CASRLGGFNYGYTF	TGTGCCAGCAGACTCGGGGGGTTTAACTATGGCTACACCTTC
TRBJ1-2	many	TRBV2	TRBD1	CASIPGQATTYGYTF	TGTGCCAGCATTCCGGGACAGGCTACTACCTATGGCTACACCTTC
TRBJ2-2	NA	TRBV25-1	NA	CASSTYRVTGELFF	TGTGCCAGCAGTACATACAGGGTCACCGGGGAGCTGTTTTTT